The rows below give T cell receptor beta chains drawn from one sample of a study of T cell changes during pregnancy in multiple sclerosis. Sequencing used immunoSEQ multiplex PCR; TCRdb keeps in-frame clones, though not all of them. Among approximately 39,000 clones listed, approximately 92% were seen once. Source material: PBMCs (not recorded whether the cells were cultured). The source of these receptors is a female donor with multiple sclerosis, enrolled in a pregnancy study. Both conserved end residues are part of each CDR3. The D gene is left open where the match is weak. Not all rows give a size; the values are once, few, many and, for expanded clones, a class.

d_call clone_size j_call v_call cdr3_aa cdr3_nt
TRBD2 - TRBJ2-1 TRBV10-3 CAISEGVAGGRGEQFF TGTGCCATCAGTGAGGGTGTAGCGGGAGGAAGGGGTGAGCAGTTCTTC
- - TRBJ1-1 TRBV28 CASSTGLTEAFF TGTGCCAGCAGTACAGGGTTAACTGAAGCTTTCTTT
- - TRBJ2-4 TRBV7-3 CASSPRRVYLGLESGKNIQYF TGTGCCAGCAGCCCAAGAAGAGTTTATCTCGGGTTGGAATCGGGCAAAAACATTCAGTACTTC
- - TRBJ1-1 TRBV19 CASSFLPNTGQATEAFF TGTGCCAGTAGTTTTCTCCCCAACACAGGGCAGGCCACTGAAGCTTTCTTT
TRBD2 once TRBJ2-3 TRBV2 CASSDSGRAGDTQYF TGTGCCAGCAGTGATAGCGGGAGGGCCGGAGATACGCAGTATTTT
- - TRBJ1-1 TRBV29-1 CSVFGNMNTEAFF TGCAGCGTTTTTGGAAACATGAACACTGAAGCTTTCTTT
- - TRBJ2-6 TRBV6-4 CASSDSGAAGANVLTF TGTGCCAGCAGTGACTCGGGGGCTGCTGGGGCCAACGTCCTGACTTTC
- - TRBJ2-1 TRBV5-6 CASSPWDWNNEQFF TGTGCCAGCAGCCCATGGGACTGGAACAATGAGCAGTTCTTC
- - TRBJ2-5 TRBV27 CASSLFFGRQETQYF TGTGCCAGCAGTTTATTTTTCGGTCGGCAAGAGACCCAGTACTTC
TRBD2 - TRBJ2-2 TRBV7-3 CASSLSSGRQAGELFF TGTGCCAGCAGCCTATCCAGCGGGAGACAGGCCGGGGAGCTGTTTTTT
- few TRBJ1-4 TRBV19 CASSISGRIEKLFF TGTGCCAGTAGTATCAGTGGAAGAATTGAAAAACTGTTTTTT
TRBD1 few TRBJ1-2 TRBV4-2 CASSQWGGGYKNYGYTF TGTGCCAGCAGCCAATGGGGAGGGGGCTATAAGAACTATGGCTACACCTTC
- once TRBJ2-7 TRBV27 CASSLGATYEQYF TGTGCCAGCAGTTTAGGGGCGACCTACGAGCAGTACTTC
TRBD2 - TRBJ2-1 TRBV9 CASSVALAGVHEQFF TGTGCCAGCAGCGTAGCCCTAGCGGGAGTCCATGAGCAGTTCTTC
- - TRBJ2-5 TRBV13 CASTPDSRQETQYF TGTGCCAGCACCCCCGACAGCAGGCAAGAGACCCAGTACTTC
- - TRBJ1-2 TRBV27 CASSPLGGGYGYTF TGTGCCAGCAGTCCGCTTGGTGGGGGTTATGGCTACACCTTC
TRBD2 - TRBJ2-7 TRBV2 CASIRLAGPYEQYF TGTGCCAGCATCCGACTAGCGGGACCCTACGAGCAGTACTTC
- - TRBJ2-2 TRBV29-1 CSVEFGVELFF TGCAGCGTTGAGTTTGGTGTGGAGCTGTTTTTT
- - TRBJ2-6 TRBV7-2 CASSQTRAGANVLTF TGTGCCAGCAGCCAGACTAGGGCTGGGGCCAACGTCCTGACTTTC
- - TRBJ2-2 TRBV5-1 CASSLAGSGTGELFF TGCGCCAGCAGCTTGGCCGGAAGCGGCACCGGGGAGCTGTTTTTT
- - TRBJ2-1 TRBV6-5 CASSYSSGQGEQFF TGTGCCAGCAGTTATAGTTCGGGGCAGGGTGAGCAGTTCTTC
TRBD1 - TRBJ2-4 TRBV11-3 CASSPRQGLNIQYF TGTGCCAGCAGCCCTAGACAGGGGCTTAACATTCAGTACTTC
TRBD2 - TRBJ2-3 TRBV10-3 CAISKTSSSTDTQYF TGTGCCATCAGCAAGACTAGCTCAAGCACAGATACGCAGTATTTT
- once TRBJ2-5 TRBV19 CASSKTTGAGEETQYF TGTGCCAGTAGTAAGACCACAGGGGCGGGAGAAGAGACCCAGTACTTC
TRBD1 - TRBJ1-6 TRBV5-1 CASSLGQGNSPLHF TGCGCCAGCAGCCTCGGACAGGGTAATTCACCCCTCCACTTT
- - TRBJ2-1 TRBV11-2 CASSSGTYNEQFF TGTGCCAGCAGCTCCGGGACTTACAATGAGCAGTTCTTC
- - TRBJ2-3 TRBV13 CASSSPLRGNTDTQYF TGTGCCAGCAGCTCCCCTTTGCGGGGAAACACAGATACGCAGTATTTT
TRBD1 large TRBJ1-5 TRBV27 CASSPSDRDDQPQHF TGTGCCAGCAGTCCCTCGGACAGGGATGATCAGCCCCAGCATTTT
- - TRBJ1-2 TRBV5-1 CASSLVGPYTF TGCGCCAGCAGCTTGGTGGGCCCCTACACCTTC
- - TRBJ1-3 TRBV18 CASSPPRHSGSGNTIYF TGTGCCAGCTCACCACCGAGACATTCGGGCTCTGGAAACACCATATATTTT
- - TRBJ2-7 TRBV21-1 CASSKGRGRQYF TGTGCCAGCAGCAAAGGGAGGGGAAGGCAGTACTTC
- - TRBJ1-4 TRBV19 CASGSQTTNEKLFF TGTGCCAGTGGGTCCCAAACAACTAATGAAAAACTGTTTTTT
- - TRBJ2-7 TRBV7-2 CASSPRTRLASYEQYF TGTGCCAGCAGCCCCCGGACCCGTCTGGCCTCCTACGAGCAGTACTTC
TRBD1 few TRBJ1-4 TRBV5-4 CASSRKQGAEEKLFF TGTGCCAGCAGCCGTAAACAGGGGGCCGAGGAAAAACTGTTTTTT
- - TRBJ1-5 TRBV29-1 CSVVLTSGTDQPQHF TGCAGCGTTGTCCTAACTTCGGGAACCGATCAGCCCCAGCATTTT
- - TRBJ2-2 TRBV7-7 CASSLSDTPGTGELFF TGTGCTAGCAGCTTGTCGGACACCCCCGGCACCGGGGAGCTGTTTTTT
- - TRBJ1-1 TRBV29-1 CSVVGGSGEAFF TGCAGCGTCGTAGGGGGTAGTGGTGAAGCTTTCTTT
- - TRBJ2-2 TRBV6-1 CASSEAVTYENTGELFF TGTGCCAGCAGTGAAGCGGTAACATACGAGAACACCGGGGAGCTGTTTTTT
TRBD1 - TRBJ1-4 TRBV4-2 CASSQNRGRGNEKLFF TGTGCCAGCAGCCAAAACAGGGGGCGGGGTAATGAAAAACTGTTTTTT
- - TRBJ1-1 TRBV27 CASSSQVMWTEAFF TGTGCCAGCAGTTCACAGGTAATGTGGACTGAAGCTTTCTTT
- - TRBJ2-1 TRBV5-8 CASSGAVGRGRTPSAEQFF TGTGCCAGCAGCGGAGCTGTGGGGCGGGGGCGGACCCCTTCGGCTGAGCAGTTCTTC
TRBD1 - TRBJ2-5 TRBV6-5 CASSYSRTGRETQYF TGTGCCAGCAGTTACTCTCGGACAGGGAGGGAGACCCAGTACTTC
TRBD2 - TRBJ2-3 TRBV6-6 CASRATSGRLTDTQYF TGTGCCAGCAGGGCGACTAGCGGGAGGCTCACAGATACGCAGTATTTT
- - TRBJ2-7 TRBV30 CAWSAENLQGYSYEQYF TGTGCCTGGAGTGCGGAAAACCTACAGGGATACTCCTACGAGCAGTACTTC
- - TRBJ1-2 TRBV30 CAWSVLSRTYGYTF TGTGCCTGGAGTGTTCTCAGTCGGACCTATGGCTACACCTTC
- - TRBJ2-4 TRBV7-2 CASSLEGDHKNIQYF TGTGCCAGCAGCTTAGAGGGGGACCACAAAAACATTCAGTACTTC
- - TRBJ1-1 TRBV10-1 CASSARRSRTEAFF TGCGCCAGCAGTGCCCGTCGGTCGCGGACTGAAGCTTTCTTT
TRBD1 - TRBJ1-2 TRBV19 CASSISTGGYGYTF TGTGCCAGTAGTATCTCCACAGGGGGCTATGGCTACACCTTC
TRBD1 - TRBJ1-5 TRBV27 CASSPGDRDNQPQHF TGTGCCAGCAGTCCAGGGGACAGGGATAATCAGCCCCAGCATTTT
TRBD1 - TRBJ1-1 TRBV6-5 CASRGQGAYEAFF TGTGCCAGTCGGGGACAGGGAGCTTATGAAGCTTTCTTT
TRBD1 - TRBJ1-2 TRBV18 CASSPPVAQGEDYGYTF TGTGCCAGCTCACCACCGGTTGCTCAGGGGGAAGACTATGGCTACACCTTC
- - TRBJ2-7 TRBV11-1 CASSLWERPLIPYEQYF TGTGCCAGCAGCTTATGGGAGCGACCATTAATACCCTACGAGCAGTACTTC
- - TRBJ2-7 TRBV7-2 CASSPAPPAYEQYF TGTGCCAGCAGCCCCGCCCCTCCGGCCTACGAGCAGTACTTC
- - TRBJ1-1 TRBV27 CASSPLQGTEAFF TGTGCCAGCAGCCCATTACAGGGTACTGAAGCTTTCTTT
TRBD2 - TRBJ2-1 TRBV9 CASSQGGLAGAEQFF TGTGCCAGCAGTCAGGGGGGGCTAGCGGGAGCCGAGCAGTTCTTC